The clone carrying this T cell receptor beta chain was observed a handful of times. The entry originates in a study of blood T cell repertoires in COVID-19. Under the authors' procedure: Amplifying reference gene primers gave estimates of nucleated cell counts. Sequencing used immunoSEQ multiplex PCR; TCRdb keeps in-frame clones, though not all of them. Clonal size and the V and J genes are those of that table, whereas D and trimming came from the DNA. The sample contains about 190,000 clones, more than 75% of which appear only once. The CDR3 covers 12 residues. The ends were cut back, 3 bases at V and 12 bases at J, with 14 bases in the middle. Germline loops: CDR1 LGHDT, CDR2 YNNKEL (reference sequence).

The clonotype originates from a woman in her 70s with COVID-19, enrolled during active disease. The chain has TRBV3-1 (or the pseudogene TRBV3-2) and TRBJ1-2; perhaps TRBD1 as D (6 bases). Sequencing was performed on peripheral blood. This CDR3 is CASSQEYRDHTF. The CDR3 nucleotides are TGTGCCAGCAGCCAGGAATACAGGGACCACACCTTC.